The clone carrying this TCR beta chain was recorded at least ten times. Antiretroviral therapy had run roughly three months, about 14 weeks, before follow-up blood collection. No cell fractionation was done, so the repertoire covers all unsorted peripheral blood T cells. This entry is derived from a study of HIV-infected patients and healthy controls. Reverse transcription used 450 to 500 ng RNA and constant-region primers for alpha and beta. Using multiplexing indices, alpha and beta chain libraries were generated apart by chain-specific third strand synthesis. Using its own MiXCR run on the 5' RACE reads, TCRdb lists one record per CDR3 protein. The sample lists about 10,000 distinct CDR3 sequences, less than 7% seen once, with 25% to 35% in the top ten. The receptor's source is an adult with HIV infection. The donor label of this sample is uncertain. The sample was blood, taken during antiretroviral therapy.

The DNA of the CDR3 is TGTGCCAGCAGTCCCCGCGGCGGGACGGAGACTGAAGCTTTCTTT. Amino acid sequence: CASSPRGGTETEAFF. This rearrangement joins TRBV12-3 or TRBV12-4 to TRBJ1-1; possibly TRBD1 for D (5 bases). V was cut by 5 bases and J by 5 bases, with 18 bases left in between. This CDR3 has 15 residues.